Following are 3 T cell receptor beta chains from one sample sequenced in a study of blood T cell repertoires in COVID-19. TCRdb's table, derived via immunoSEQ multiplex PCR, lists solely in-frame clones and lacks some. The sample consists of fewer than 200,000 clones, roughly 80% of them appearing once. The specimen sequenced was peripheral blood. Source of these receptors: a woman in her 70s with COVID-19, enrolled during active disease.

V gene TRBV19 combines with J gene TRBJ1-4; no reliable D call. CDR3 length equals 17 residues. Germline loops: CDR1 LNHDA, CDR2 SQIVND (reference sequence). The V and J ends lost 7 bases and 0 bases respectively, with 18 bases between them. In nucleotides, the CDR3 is TGTGCCAGTATGTTCGCCGGGAGCTTGGCAACTAATGAAAAACTGTTTTTT. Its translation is CASMFAGSLATNEKLFF.

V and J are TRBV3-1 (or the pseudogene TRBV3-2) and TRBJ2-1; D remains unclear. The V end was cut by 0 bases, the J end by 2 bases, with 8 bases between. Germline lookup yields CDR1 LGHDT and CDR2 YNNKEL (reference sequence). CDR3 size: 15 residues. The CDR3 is CASSQDGLPYNEQFF. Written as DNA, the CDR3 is TGTGCCAGCAGCCAAGATGGGCTTCCCTACAATGAGCAGTTCTTC.

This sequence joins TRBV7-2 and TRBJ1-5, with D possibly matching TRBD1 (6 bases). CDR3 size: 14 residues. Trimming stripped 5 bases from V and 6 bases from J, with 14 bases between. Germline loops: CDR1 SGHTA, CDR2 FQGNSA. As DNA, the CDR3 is TGTGCCAGCAGCCCTACGCAGGGGACTCAGCCCCAGCATTTT. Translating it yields CASSPTQGTQPQHF.